These 8 T cell receptor beta chains came from one sample sequenced in a study of technical replicates of blood from a few donors. Clones were sequenced by immunoSEQ multiplex PCR, and TCRdb holds only the in-frame ones, with some missing. The data contain approximately 69,000 clones, about 90% of them singletons. The sample consisted of PBMCs. The source is a human donor in good health. Some clones in this sample may be carry-over from other donors' samples.

The CDR3 is CASSVALAGDNEQFF. For the CDR3, the DNA is TGTGCCAGCAGCGTAGCTTTAGCGGGGGACAATGAGCAGTTCTTC. This chain joins TRBV9 and TRBJ2-1, with 9 bases that match TRBD2. The CDR3 spans 15 residues. Trimming removed 0 bases from V and 5 bases from J; junction bases left unmatched: 3. CDR1 is SGDLS, CDR2 YYNGEE, per germline.

The chain has TRBV4-3 and TRBJ2-7; D remains ambiguous. CDR3 length: 15 amino acids. V lost 0 bases to trimming and J lost 3 bases, with 12 bases between them. Germline CDR1 is LGHNA and CDR2 is YSLEER. The CDR3 nucleotides are TGCGCCAGCAGCCAAGACATAGGAGTCTTCTACGAGCAGTACTTC. Amino acid sequence: CASSQDIGVFYEQYF.

The V gene is TRBV11-2, the J gene TRBJ2-1; 8 nucleotides line up with TRBD2. Germline V gene lookup returns CDR1 SGHAT and CDR2 FQNNGV. The J segment lost 3 bases and the V segment lost 1 base, leaving 2 bases of the junction unmatched. This CDR3 is 15 amino acids long. CDR3 amino acids: CASSLAGGGYNEQFF. As DNA, the CDR3 is TGTGCCAGCAGCTTAGCGGGAGGGGGCTACAATGAGCAGTTCTTC.

The chain is built from TRBV14 and TRBJ2-2; 8 positions match TRBD1. The CDR3 is 15 residues long. Per germline, CDR1 SGHDN and CDR2 FVKESK. V shed 4 bases, J shed 4 bases, and the junction held 5 bases outside the gene matches. The CDR3: CASSLGQGGTGELFF. The CDR3 DNA sequence: TGTGCCAGCAGCCTCGGACAGGGTGGCACCGGGGAGCTGTTTTTT.

The rearrangement joins TRBV9 to TRBJ2-2; 7 nucleotides line up with TRBD2. The CDR3 extends over 14 amino acids. The V gene's germline CDR1 is SGDLS and CDR2 YYNGEE. V lost 6 bases to trimming and J lost 4 bases; unmatched junction nucleotides: 6. The CDR3 sequence is CASNPGGFTGELFF. The CDR3, as DNA: TGTGCCAGCAACCCGGGGGGTTTCACCGGGGAGCTGTTTTTT.

CDR3 coding DNA: TGTGCCAGAAGCTCCCGGTACGCCTTGAGCTCCTATAATTCACCCCTCCACTTT. Its translation: CARSSRYALSSYNSPLHF. V is TRBV5-3 and J is TRBJ1-6; D call uncertain. TRBV5-3 is treated as an ORF (open reading frame) with a function not yet certain. CDR3 length equals 18 residues. V was clipped by 3 bases and J by 0 bases, with 16 bases between them.

The chain has TRBV19 and TRBJ2-1; 9 nucleotides match TRBD2. This CDR3 is 15 amino acids long. Germline V CDR1 and CDR2: LNHDA, SQIVND (reference sequence). Trimming removed 6 bases from V and 0 bases from J; junction bases left unmatched: 3. CDR3 residues: CASRTSGSSYNEQFF. CDR3 sequence (DNA): TGTGCCAGTAGGACTAGCGGAAGCTCCTACAATGAGCAGTTCTTC.

This sequence joins TRBV7-3 and TRBJ2-3; 15 bases line up with TRBD2. The J segment lost 3 bases and the V segment lost 5 bases, leaving 15 bases of the junction unmatched. This CDR3 region has 20 residues. CDR1 SGHTA and CDR2 FQGTGA come from the germline V gene. In DNA, the CDR3 is TGTGCCAGCAGCGCGCGCGCGGGACTAGCGGGAGGTGCTGGTACAGATACGCAGTATTTT. This encodes CASSARAGLAGGAGTDTQYF.